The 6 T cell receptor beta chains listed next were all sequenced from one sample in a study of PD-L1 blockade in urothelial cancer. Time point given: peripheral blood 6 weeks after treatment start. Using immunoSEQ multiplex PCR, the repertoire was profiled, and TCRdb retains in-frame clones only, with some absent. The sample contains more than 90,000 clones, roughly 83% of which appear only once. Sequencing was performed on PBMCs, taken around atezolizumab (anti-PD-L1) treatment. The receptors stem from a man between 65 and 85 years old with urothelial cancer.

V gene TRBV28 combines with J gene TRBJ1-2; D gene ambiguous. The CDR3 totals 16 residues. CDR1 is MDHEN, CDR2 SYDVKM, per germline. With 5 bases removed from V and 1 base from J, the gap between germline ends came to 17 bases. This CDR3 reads CASSTRLQSYNYGYTF. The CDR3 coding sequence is TGTGCCAGCAGTACCCGCCTACAGAGTTATAACTATGGCTACACCTTC.

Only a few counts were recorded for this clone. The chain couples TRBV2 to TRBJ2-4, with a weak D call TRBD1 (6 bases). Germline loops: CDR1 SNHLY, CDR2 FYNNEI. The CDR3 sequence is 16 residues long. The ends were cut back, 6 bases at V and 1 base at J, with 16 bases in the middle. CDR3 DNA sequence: TGTGCCAGCAGCGTAGACAGGACCTTGGCCAAAAACATTCAGTACTTC. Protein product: CASSVDRTLAKNIQYF.

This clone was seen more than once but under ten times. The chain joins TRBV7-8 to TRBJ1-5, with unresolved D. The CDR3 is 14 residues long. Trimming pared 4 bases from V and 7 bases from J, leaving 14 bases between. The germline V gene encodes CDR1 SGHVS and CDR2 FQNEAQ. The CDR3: CASSYSGAGQPQHF. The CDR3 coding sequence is TGTGCCAGCAGCTATTCTGGCGCGGGGCAGCCCCAGCATTTT.

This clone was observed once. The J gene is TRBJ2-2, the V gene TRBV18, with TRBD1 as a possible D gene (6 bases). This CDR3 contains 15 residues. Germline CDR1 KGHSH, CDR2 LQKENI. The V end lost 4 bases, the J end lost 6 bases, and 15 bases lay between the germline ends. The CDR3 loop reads CASSQNPTGSGELFF. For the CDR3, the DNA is TGTGCCAGCTCACAAAACCCTACAGGGTCCGGGGAGCTGTTTTTT.

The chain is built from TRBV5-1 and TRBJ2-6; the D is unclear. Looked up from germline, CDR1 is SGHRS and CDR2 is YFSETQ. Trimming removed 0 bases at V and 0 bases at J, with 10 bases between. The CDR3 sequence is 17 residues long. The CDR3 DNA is TGCGCCAGCAGCTTGGGCGGAACTGACTCTGGGGCCAACGTCCTGACTTTC. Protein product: CASSLGGTDSGANVLTF.

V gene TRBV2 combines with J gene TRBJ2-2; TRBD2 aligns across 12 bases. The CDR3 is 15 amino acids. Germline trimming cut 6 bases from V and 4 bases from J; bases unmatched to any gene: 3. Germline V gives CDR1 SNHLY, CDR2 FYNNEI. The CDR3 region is CASRRLAGATGELFF. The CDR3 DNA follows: TGTGCCAGCAGGCGACTAGCGGGAGCCACCGGGGAGCTGTTTTTT.